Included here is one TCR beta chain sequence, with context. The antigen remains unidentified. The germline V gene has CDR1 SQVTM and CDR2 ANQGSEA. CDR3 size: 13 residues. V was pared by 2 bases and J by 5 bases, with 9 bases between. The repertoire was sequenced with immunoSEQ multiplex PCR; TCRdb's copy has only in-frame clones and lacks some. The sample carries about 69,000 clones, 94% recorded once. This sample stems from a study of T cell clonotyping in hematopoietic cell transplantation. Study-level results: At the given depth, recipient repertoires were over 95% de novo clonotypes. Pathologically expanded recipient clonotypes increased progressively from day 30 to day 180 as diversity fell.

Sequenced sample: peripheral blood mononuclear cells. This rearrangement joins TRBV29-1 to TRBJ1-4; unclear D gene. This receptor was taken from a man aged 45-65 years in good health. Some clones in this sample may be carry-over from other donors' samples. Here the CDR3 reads CSVETAANEKLFF. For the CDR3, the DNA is TGCAGCGTTGAAACAGCGGCAAATGAAAAACTGTTTTTT.